Listed below are T cell receptor beta chains from one sample, sequenced in a study of cytomegalovirus exposure and HLA in healthy donors. Assay used: immunoSEQ multiplex PCR; TCRdb lists only in-frame clones, some missing. The table shows approximately 140,000 clones, with roughly three quarters occurring only once. The sequenced sample was PBMCs. These receptor sequences come from a woman in her sixties or seventies in good health and CMV-seronegative. CDR3s include the opening cysteine and the closing phenylalanine or tryptophan.

v_call: TRBV18; j_call: TRBJ2-7; cdr3_aa: CASSPGQGRSGEQYF
v_call: TRBV2; j_call: TRBJ2-6; cdr3_aa: CASSARFSGANVLTF
v_call: TRBV18; j_call: TRBJ2-2; cdr3_aa: CASSPRDTATGELFF
v_call: TRBV7-8; j_call: TRBJ1-3; cdr3_aa: CASSHDRFAGNTIYF
v_call: TRBV30; j_call: TRBJ1-4; cdr3_aa: CAWSGGTAKLFF
v_call: TRBV6-6; j_call: TRBJ1-4; cdr3_aa: CASSYSGAAEKLFF
v_call: TRBV19; j_call: TRBJ2-3; cdr3_aa: CASSIGGTHTDTQYF
v_call: TRBV27; j_call: TRBJ2-2; cdr3_aa: CASSGTSGLYTGELFF
v_call: TRBV27; j_call: TRBJ2-2; cdr3_aa: CASSLGPGLAGEGSGELFF
v_call: TRBV27; j_call: TRBJ2-7; cdr3_aa: CASSQLQGTYEQYF
v_call: TRBV4-1; j_call: TRBJ2-7; cdr3_aa: CASSPGQGAVDEQYF
v_call: TRBV6-5; j_call: TRBJ2-3; cdr3_aa: CASRRGGGPDTQYF
v_call: TRBV7-9; j_call: TRBJ1-4; cdr3_aa: CASSPRMTENEKLFF
v_call: TRBV7-9; j_call: TRBJ1-1; cdr3_aa: CVSSPTGVNTEAFF
v_call: TRBV7-3; j_call: TRBJ2-2; cdr3_aa: CASTRQGNTGELFF
v_call: TRBV5-4; j_call: TRBJ2-3; cdr3_aa: CASSLGGSRSDTQYF
v_call: TRBV11-2; j_call: TRBJ2-1; cdr3_aa: CASSFVSGQGVYNEQFF
v_call: TRBV28; j_call: TRBJ2-2; cdr3_aa: CASRYSNTGELFF
v_call: TRBV11-2; j_call: TRBJ1-4; cdr3_aa: CASLDRAHLYEKLFF
v_call: TRBV6-5; j_call: TRBJ2-1; cdr3_aa: CASSTEGYNEQFF
v_call: TRBV6-1; j_call: TRBJ1-5; cdr3_aa: CASSMDRGGQPQHF
v_call: TRBV10-3; j_call: TRBJ2-7; cdr3_aa: CAISDELAYEQYF
v_call: TRBV7-3; j_call: TRBJ2-1; cdr3_aa: CASSPLAVPYNEQFF
v_call: TRBV27; j_call: TRBJ2-7; cdr3_aa: CASSTSGVLGEQYF
v_call: TRBV19; j_call: TRBJ2-5; cdr3_aa: CASSIGLVQETQYF
v_call: TRBV7-3; j_call: TRBJ2-6; cdr3_aa: CASSSTGSRGANVLTF
v_call: TRBV6-1; j_call: NA; cdr3_aa: CASSEVGYYYEQYF
v_call: TRBV10-3; j_call: TRBJ2-1; cdr3_aa: CAISESMTSGGSYNEQFF
v_call: TRBV28; j_call: TRBJ2-7; cdr3_aa: CASRLAGGGFGEQYF
v_call: TRBV18; j_call: TRBJ2-1; cdr3_aa: CASSPPQGRANEQFF
v_call: TRBV28; j_call: TRBJ2-4; cdr3_aa: CASSTPTTRTKNIQYF
v_call: TRBV19; j_call: TRBJ1-3; cdr3_aa: CASSPDQGASGNTIYF
v_call: TRBV7-9; j_call: TRBJ2-4; cdr3_aa: CSSSLETGVGYF
v_call: TRBV28; j_call: TRBJ1-2; cdr3_aa: CASSLEGAYGYTF
v_call: TRBV7-8; j_call: TRBJ2-1; cdr3_aa: CASSLASGQGLHEQFF
v_call: TRBV29-1; j_call: TRBJ1-2; cdr3_aa: CSVELGLGGYTF